Presented here are 27 T cell receptor beta chains from one specimen sequenced in a study of response to subunit inactivated influenza vaccine (dated by TCRdb to the late 2010s). Libraries were constructed by RT-PCR. The instrument given in TCRdb is Illumina HiSeq 2500. TCRdb trimmed public reads at Q25 via fastp, called clones via MiXCR and kept in-frame beta chains. When rows share a CDR3 protein, they turn into one entry using the most common DNA and genes. The sample table contains about 800,000 distinct CDR3 sequences; only one count was recorded for 21% of them. The ten largest clonotypes hold around 9.6% of the sample. The sample here was PBMCs from blood, taken more than 4 days after vaccination. These receptor sequences come from a man aged 50-59 years who received an inactivated influenza vaccine. Donor details come from another sample of the same person, matched by shared clones.

This chain connects TRBV7-2 to TRBJ2-5; D may correspond to TRBD1 or TRBD2 (5 bases each). Germline V lookup: CDR1 SGHTA, CDR2 FQGNSA. With 5 bases removed from V and 2 bases from J, the gap between germline ends came to 21 bases. CDR3 length: 17 residues. CDR3 in DNA: TGTGCCAGCAGCAGAGGGGCATGGGGCCAAACTCAAGAGACCCAGTACTTC. This gives the protein CASSRGAWGQTQETQYF. Combining the CDR3 with reference TRBV7-2 and TRBJ2-5 gives the whole variable domain GAGVSQSPSNKVTEKGKDVELRCDPISGHTALYWYRQSLGQGLEFLIYFQGNSAPDKSGLPSDRFSAERTGGSVSTLTIQRTQQEDSAVYLCASSRGAWGQTQETQYFGPGTRLLVL.

The chain has TRBV5-1 and TRBJ2-2, with D uncertain. Germline values: CDR1 SGHRS, CDR2 YFSETQ. The CDR3 is 14 residues long. V lost 3 bases and J lost 6, with 12 bases in between. The CDR3 DNA sequence: TGCGCCAGCAGCTCCCTCTATTCCGCCGGGGAGCTGTTTTTT. This sequence encodes CASSSLYSAGELFF.

This clonotype was seen only a few times. V gene TRBV20-1 combines with J gene TRBJ2-5; no firm D call. Per the germline V gene, CDR1 is DFQATT and CDR2 is SNEGSKA (reference sequence). With 1 base removed from V and 0 bases from J, the gap between germline ends came to 15 bases. CDR3 length: 16 residues. CDR3 DNA sequence: TGCAGTGCTAGAGTGACCCAGCGCGCGTACCAAGAGACCCAGTACTTC. Translation: CSARVTQRAYQETQYF.

CDR3 DNA sequence: TGTGCCAGCAGTTTGGGGTGGCCGTCGCGGGCGGGAGGGAGGTACGAGCAGTACTTC. This sequence encodes CASSLGWPSRAGGRYEQYF. This chain links TRBV27 with TRBJ2-7; 9 bases are shared with TRBD2. Germline V gene lookup returns CDR1 MNHEY and CDR2 SMNVEV (reference sequence). The CDR3 length is 19 residues. Trimming at V came to 3 bases and at J to 4 bases, leaving 19 bases not matched to a gene.

This rearrangement joins TRBV6-5 to TRBJ2-7; 10 bases align to TRBD1. The germline V gene has CDR1 MNHEY and CDR2 SVGAGI. The V gene end was trimmed by 2 bases and the J gene end by 3 bases; junction bases not matched to a gene: 4. The CDR3 extends over 15 amino acids. CDR3 protein: CASSYNGDRGYEQYF. CDR3 nucleotide sequence: TGTGCCAGCAGTTACAACGGGGACAGGGGCTACGAGCAGTACTTC.

This chain connects TRBV2 to TRBJ2-5, with TRBD2 identical over 7 bases. V lost 3 bases to trimming and J lost 3 bases; unmatched junction nucleotides: 7. This CDR3 spans 15 amino acids. Germline V gives CDR1 SNHLY, CDR2 FYNNEI. The CDR3 DNA follows: TGTGCCAGCAGTGAGTCGCCTAGCGGCAAAGAGACCCAGTACTTC. This gives the protein CASSESPSGKETQYF. Supplemented by reference TRBV2 and TRBJ2-5, the full variable domain reads EPEVTQTPSHQVTQMGQEVILRCVPISNHLYFYWYRQILGQKVEFLVSFYNNEISEKSEIFDDQFSVERPDGSNFTLKIRSTKLEDSAMYFCASSESPSGKETQYFGPGTRLLVL.

J is TRBJ2-2 and V is TRBV6-5, with no clear D. The V gene's germline CDR1 is MNHEY and CDR2 SVGAGI. This CDR3 region has 11 residues. Between the trimmed V and J ends, which lost 8 bases and 8 bases, there was a span of 9 bases. CDR3 DNA: TGTGCCAGCCTTGGGTTGGGGGAGCTGTTTTTT. This encodes CASLGLGELFF.

This clonotype showed up just a few times. This sequence joins TRBV4-3 and TRBJ2-5; D uncertain. In germline, CDR1 is LGHNA, CDR2 YSLEER. The V end lost 0 bases, the J end lost 0 bases, and 8 bases lay between the germline ends. This CDR3 has 15 residues. The CDR3: CASSQDGRNQETQYF. The CDR3 DNA reads TGCGCCAGCAGCCAAGATGGCAGAAACCAAGAGACCCAGTACTTC.

This clonotype was counted ten times or more. The chain joins TRBV5-1 to TRBJ1-1; 7 positions agree with TRBD1. V lost 4 bases and J lost 1; bases outside the gene matches: 4. The V gene's germline CDR1 is SGHRS and CDR2 YFSETQ. The CDR3 runs 14 residues. CDR3 DNA: TGCGCCAGCAGCGTAAGACAGGGGAACACTGAAGCTTTCTTT. Its translation is CASSVRQGNTEAFF.

This clonotype has more than one count but fewer than ten. J is TRBJ2-1 and V is TRBV12-3 or TRBV12-4; D is undetermined. The CDR3 length is 14 residues. Trimming left V 4 bases short and J 0 bases short, with 7 bases between. CDR3 protein: CASSSQSSYNEQFF. CDR3 DNA sequence: TGTGCCAGCAGTTCACAGAGCTCCTACAATGAGCAGTTCTTC.

The chain combines TRBV2 with TRBJ2-7; D is tentatively TRBD1 or TRBD2 (5 bases each). Germline V gives CDR1 SNHLY, CDR2 FYNNEI. The CDR3 is 15 residues long. Trimming took off 4 bases at V and 2 bases at J, with 15 bases between the two ends. The CDR3 region is CASSGTGTGTYEQYF. Here the CDR3 DNA reads TGTGCCAGCAGTGGAACCGGGACGGGAACCTACGAGCAGTACTTC.

This clonotype came up a few times. This rearrangement joins TRBV29-1 to TRBJ2-1; TRBD2 aligns across 14 bases. The V gene's germline CDR1 is SQVTM and CDR2 ANQGSEA. The CDR3 loop spans 14 amino acids. V dropped 4 bases and J dropped 9; count of bases not matched to a gene: 5. The CDR3 sequence is CSVGLTSGGGEQFF. The DNA of the CDR3 is TGCAGCGTTGGATTGACTAGCGGGGGGGGTGAGCAGTTCTTC.

The chain recombines TRBV5-1 with TRBJ1-1, with 10 bases that match TRBD1. The CDR3 covers 15 residues. Germline CDR1 and CDR2: SGHRS and YFSETQ. V lost 4 bases and J lost 4; bases outside the gene matches: 7. Here the CDR3 reads CASSPAGDRGTEAFF. The CDR3 DNA sequence: TGCGCCAGCAGCCCCGCCGGGGACAGGGGCACTGAAGCTTTCTTT. The full variable domain, completed using reference TRBV5-1 and TRBJ1-1, is KAGVTQTPRYLIKTRGQQVTLSCSPISGHRSVSWYQQTPGQGLQFLFEYFSETQRNKGNFPGRFSGRQFSNSRSEMNVSTLELGDSALYLCASSPAGDRGTEAFFGQGTRLTVV.

The chain recombines TRBV6-1 with TRBJ2-2, with unresolved D. Trimming pared 8 bases from V and 2 bases from J, leaving 9 bases between. The CDR3 is 13 amino acids. The germline V gene encodes CDR1 MNHNS and CDR2 SASEGT. CDR3 residues: CASLSSNTGELFF. The DNA for the CDR3 is TGTGCCAGCTTGAGCTCTAACACCGGGGAGCTGTTTTTT.

The rearrangement uses TRBV4-2 and TRBJ1-4; no firm D call. Germline loops: CDR1 LGHNA, CDR2 YNFKEQ. This CDR3 comprises 15 residues. Trimming pared 0 bases from V and 5 bases from J, leaving 10 bases between. The DNA of the CDR3 is TGTGCCAGCAGCCAAGATTTCTCGGTAAATGAAAAACTGTTTTTT. Translated, it gives CASSQDFSVNEKLFF.

The chain carries TRBV5-5 and TRBJ2-5; 8 nucleotides align to TRBD1. This CDR3 contains 15 residues. CDR1 and CDR2 (germline): SGHKS, YYEKEE (reference sequence). Trimming cost V 4 bases and J 4 bases; bases outside gene matches: 9. The CDR3: CASSGGGTGPETQYF. CDR3 DNA: TGTGCCAGCAGCGGGGGCGGGACAGGCCCAGAGACCCAGTACTTC. Full variable domain (missing parts from reference TRBV5-5 and TRBJ2-5): DAGVTQSPTHLIKTRGQQVTLRCSPISGHKSVSWYQQVLGQGPQFIFQYYEKEERGRGNFPDRFSARQFPNYSSELNVNALLLGDSALYLCASSGGGTGPETQYFGPGTRLLVL.

The chain couples TRBV7-7 to TRBJ2-1; 7 bases are a match to TRBD1. In germline, CDR1 is SSHAT, CDR2 FNYEAQ (reference sequence). The CDR3 has 16 residues. The ends lost 5 bases at V and 4 bases at J; junction bases unmatched: 11. The CDR3: CASSKGAAPTYNEQFF. DNA of the CDR3: TGTGCCAGCAGCAAGGGGGCGGCTCCGACTTACAATGAGCAGTTCTTC.

This chain links TRBV5-1 with TRBJ2-1; no reliable D call. The CDR3 totals 13 residues. V was trimmed by 2 bases and J by 4 bases, leaving 7 bases between them. The V gene's germline CDR1 is SGHRS and CDR2 YFSETQ. The CDR3, as DNA: TGCGCCAGCAGCTTTGACCAATACAATGAGCAGTTCTTC. This gives the protein CASSFDQYNEQFF.

The chain links TRBV2 to TRBJ1-6, with D possibly being TRBD1 (6 bases). This CDR3 comprises 13 residues. The V end lost 5 bases, the J end lost 13 bases, and 15 bases lay between the germline ends. In germline, CDR1 is SNHLY, CDR2 FYNNEI. The CDR3 loop reads CASSQQGVGPLHF. For the CDR3, the DNA is TGTGCCAGCAGTCAACAGGGAGTGGGGCCCCTCCACTTT.

The V gene is TRBV27, the J gene TRBJ2-3, with D perhaps given as TRBD1 or TRBD2 (6 bases each). Germline CDR1 is MNHEY and CDR2 is SMNVEV (reference sequence). V lost 3 bases and J 6 bases, leaving 13 bases between the germline ends. This CDR3 contains 14 residues. The CDR3, as DNA: TGTGCCAGCAGTTTCTGGGGGGCGTACGATACGCAGTATTTT. It is translated as CASSFWGAYDTQYF.

The rearrangement links TRBV18 to TRBJ1-1; D is ambiguous. V lost 2 bases, J lost 1 base, and 11 bases lay in between. CDR1 KGHSH and CDR2 LQKENI come from the germline V gene. The length of the CDR3 is 15 residues. The CDR3 region has the DNA TGTGCCAGCTCACCAGCGGTAATGACGAACACTGAAGCTTTCTTT. Amino acid sequence: CASSPAVMTNTEAFF.

In this sample, this clonotype turned up a few times. CDR3 sequence (DNA): TGCGCCAGCAGTAATCCGTCGAACACCGGGGAGCTGTTTTTT. It is translated as CASSNPSNTGELFF. The V gene is TRBV5-1, the J gene TRBJ2-2; no clear D. V was clipped by 5 bases and J by 0 bases, with 8 bases between them. The CDR3 is 14 residues long. The germline CDR1 and CDR2 sequences are SGHRS and YFSETQ.

The chain is built from TRBV19 and TRBJ1-3; D is undetermined. This CDR3 has 16 amino acids. Germline-derived CDR1 and CDR2 are LNHDA and SQIVND (reference sequence). V lost 3 bases to trimming and J lost 1 base, with 13 bases between them. CDR3 loop: CASSMPGHQSGNTIYF. The CDR3 coding sequence is TGTGCCAGTAGTATGCCGGGCCACCAATCTGGAAACACCATATATTTT.

This clonotype was observed a few times. The chain is built from TRBV20-1 and TRBJ2-2; D gene uncertain. This CDR3 is built from 15 residues. In germline, CDR1 is DFQATT, CDR2 SNEGSKA (reference sequence). Trimming pared 1 base from V and 1 base from J, leaving 10 bases between. The CDR3 DNA is TGCAGTGCTAGAGTAGGGCCGGGGAACACCGGGGAGCTGTTTTTT. It codes for CSARVGPGNTGELFF.

This clonotype was observed a few times. This rearrangement joins TRBV5-1 to TRBJ1-2; 7 bases are a match to TRBD1. The CDR3 runs to 14 residues. From germline, CDR1 is SGHRS and CDR2 YFSETQ. V was pared by 0 bases and J by 10 bases, with 9 bases of the junction left unmatched. CDR3 coding DNA: TGCGCCAGCAGCTTGGCGGGACAGCGGGATGACTACACCTTC. The encoded protein is CASSLAGQRDDYTF.

The gene calls are TRBV4-3 and TRBJ2-5; D is unresolved. This CDR3 region has 15 residues. Trimming left V 0 bases short and J 7 bases short, with 15 bases between. The germline V gene encodes CDR1 LGHNA and CDR2 YSLEER. The CDR3, as DNA: TGCGCCAGCAGCCAAGATAGGTTGCCGACTGGGACCCAGTACTTC. This codes for CASSQDRLPTGTQYF.

V gene TRBV10-3 combines with J gene TRBJ2-7, with D uncertain. This CDR3 has 15 residues. The germline CDR1 and CDR2 sequences are ENHRY and SYGVKD. Trimming shortened V by 0 bases and J by 2 bases, and 11 bases separated the two germline ends. CDR3 DNA sequence: TGTGCCATCAGTGAGTCCCCACTACGTGCCTACGAGCAGTACTTC. Translated: CAISESPLRAYEQYF.